This paragraph covers one T cell receptor (beta chain) sequence. The sample comes from a study of shared clonotypes between healthy human individuals. Assay used: immunoSEQ multiplex PCR; TCRdb lists only in-frame clones, some missing. This table has 450,000 to 500,000 clones, about 78% appearing once. The clonotype was recovered from a middle-aged woman in good health. Some clones in this sample may be carry-over from other donors' samples. The specimen sequenced was PBMCs.

The CDR3 spells CASSVAPGTPSEQYF. DNA of the CDR3: TGTGCCAGCAGCGTAGCTCCGGGGACCCCGAGCGAGCAGTACTTC. V gene TRBV9 combines with J gene TRBJ2-7; D could derive from TRBD1 or TRBD2 (5 bases each). Trimming removed 0 bases at V and 6 bases at J, with 16 bases between. Germline V CDR1 and CDR2: SGDLS, YYNGEE. The length of the CDR3 is 15 residues.